A single sample gave rise to the 18 T cell receptor beta chains below, sequenced in a study of blood T cell repertoires in COVID-19. The protocol was immunoSEQ multiplex PCR, while the TCRdb copy is restricted to in-frame clones and leaves out a portion. The sample shows approximately 210,000 clones, approximately 94% of them seen only once. Sequenced sample: peripheral blood. Receptors originate from a man aged 25-40 years with COVID-19, enrolled during active disease.

The chain has TRBV11-3 and TRBJ2-3; TRBD2 agrees at 12 bases. The CDR3 runs 16 residues. In germline, CDR1 is SGHNT, CDR2 YENEEA. V shed 0 bases, J shed 7 bases, and the junction held 5 bases outside the gene matches. CDR3 DNA sequence: TGTGCCAGCAGCTTAGACGCTAGCGGGGGGGAAAATACGCAGTATTTT. The encoded protein is CASSLDASGGENTQYF. The full variable domain, in which reference TRBV11-3 and TRBJ2-3 provide the parts outside the CDR3, is EAGVVQSPRYKIIEKKQPVAFWCNPISGHNTLYWYLQNLGQGPELLIRYENEEAVDDSQLPKDRFSAERLKGVDSTLKIQPAELGDSAVYLCASSLDASGGENTQYFGPGTRLTVL.

This clone was observed once. The rearrangement uses TRBV28 and TRBJ1-3, with a possible D match to TRBD1 (6 bases). This CDR3 spans 14 amino acids. V was shortened by 3 bases and J by 4 bases, with 10 bases between the two germline ends. The germline CDR1 and CDR2 sequences are MDHEN and SYDVKM. The CDR3 DNA is TGTGCCAGCAGTTTCCAGGGGAGAGGAAACACCATATATTTT. The encoded protein is CASSFQGRGNTIYF.

The rearrangement uses TRBV5-1 and TRBJ2-1, with 11 bases lining up with TRBD2. This CDR3 is 16 amino acids long. Germline loops: CDR1 SGHRS, CDR2 YFSETQ. J gave up 8 bases and V 4 bases, and 11 bases lay outside the gene matches. CDR3 DNA: TGCGCCAGCAGCCCGGGACTAGCGGTATCCTTAGATGAGCAGTTCTTC. Amino acids: CASSPGLAVSLDEQFF.

This clone is a singleton in its sample. V is TRBV4-2 and J is TRBJ2-5; 14 positions agree with TRBD2. CDR1 is LGHNA, CDR2 YNFKEQ, per germline. The CDR3 runs to 17 residues. With 3 bases clipped from V and 5 bases from J, the junction kept 8 bases outside the gene matches. The chain's CDR3 is CASSHQGTSGGWETQYF. The CDR3 DNA follows: TGTGCCAGCAGCCATCAGGGGACTAGCGGGGGCTGGGAGACCCAGTACTTC.

This clone was seen once. The chain is built from TRBV7-6 and TRBJ2-1, with TRBD2 matching over 8 bases. In germline, CDR1 is SGHVS, CDR2 FNYEAQ. V trimming: 0 bases; J trimming: 8 bases; junction bases outside the gene matches: 9. The CDR3 loop spans 16 amino acids. CDR3 sequence (DNA): TGTGCCAGCAGCTTAGCCCCCGGGGGGGCGGTCGATGAGCAGTTCTTC. Residues: CASSLAPGGAVDEQFF.

The chain carries TRBV6-5 and TRBJ1-4; the D gene is possibly TRBD1 (5 bases). Trimming stripped 6 bases from V and 0 bases from J, with 8 bases between. CDR1 MNHEY and CDR2 SVGAGI come from the germline V gene. The length of the CDR3 is 14 residues. The chain's CDR3 is CASRGGATNEKLFF. The CDR3 DNA follows: TGTGCCAGCAGGGGGGGAGCAACTAATGAAAAACTGTTTTTT.

The J gene is TRBJ1-1, the V gene TRBV5-1; 9 bases map to TRBD1. V shed 4 bases, J shed 3 bases, and the junction held 4 bases outside the gene matches. This CDR3 is built from 14 residues. CDR1 is SGHRS and CDR2 is YFSETQ in the germline V gene. The CDR3 DNA sequence: TGCGCCAGCAGCCTGGACAGGGGATACACTGAAGCTTTCTTT. Its protein is CASSLDRGYTEAFF.

The V call is TRBV5-7, the J call TRBJ2-7; D unclear. TRBV5-7 is an ORF; its function is uncertain. V lost 4 bases and J 2 bases, leaving 16 bases between the germline ends. The CDR3 is 15 residues long. The CDR3 nucleotides are TGTGCCAGCAGCCCCCCTCGGTGTTTGCCCTACGAGCAGTACTTC. Translating it yields CASSPPRCLPYEQYF.

The chain recombines TRBV7-9 with TRBJ2-7; 7 nucleotides align to TRBD1. The germline gives CDR1 SEHNR, CDR2 FQNEAQ (reference sequence). The CDR3 is 14 residues long. Germline trimming cut 5 bases from V and 3 bases from J; bases unmatched to any gene: 7. The CDR3 DNA follows: TGTGCCAGCAGCAATTCCGGGACAGACTACGAGCAGTACTTC. This gives the protein CASSNSGTDYEQYF.

This chain links TRBV3-1 (or the pseudogene TRBV3-2) with TRBJ2-3, with D possibly TRBD1 on 5 matching bases. The CDR3 loop spans 15 amino acids. The germline CDR1 and CDR2 sequences are LGHDT and YNNKEL (reference sequence). The V and J ends lost 1 base and 4 bases respectively, with 12 bases between them. CDR3 coding DNA: TGTGCCAGCAGCCAAGTTCAGGGTTCGGCAGATACGCAGTATTTT. Its protein is CASSQVQGSADTQYF.

The rearrangement links TRBV7-2 to TRBJ1-1, with D possibly TRBD1 on 5 matching bases. This CDR3 has 15 residues. V lost 6 bases and J lost 6, with 20 bases in between. CDR1 is SGHTA, CDR2 FQGNSA, per germline. The DNA of the CDR3 is TGTGCCAGCAGTTTCCGCGGGGCAGGGCATCCTGAAGCTTTCTTT. It specifies CASSFRGAGHPEAFF.

V usage is TRBV19 and J usage is TRBJ2-7; 7 bases agree with TRBD1. Germline CDR1 and CDR2: LNHDA and SQIVND (reference sequence). The CDR3 has 15 amino acids. The V and J ends lost 5 bases and 0 bases, in that order; junction bases with no gene match: 7. The CDR3 loop is CASSLQGTFSYEQYF. The CDR3 nucleotides read TGTGCCAGTAGTTTACAGGGGACCTTCTCCTACGAGCAGTACTTC.

This sequence joins TRBV15 and TRBJ1-3; D not certain. Germline V lookup: CDR1 LNHNV, CDR2 YYDKDF (reference sequence). The CDR3 consists of 14 residues. Trimming took 0 bases from V and 4 from J, leaving 7 bases between them. The CDR3 nucleotides read TGTGCCACCAGCAGAGATACGACAGGAAACACCATATATTTT. Amino acid sequence: CATSRDTTGNTIYF.

V gene TRBV5-6 combines with J gene TRBJ2-7; perhaps TRBD2 as D (5 bases). Germline-derived CDR1 and CDR2 are SGHDT and YYEEEE. V shed 6 bases and J shed 0 bases, with 10 bases lying between them. CDR3 length equals 13 residues. The CDR3 DNA reads as TGTGCCAGCAACTACCGGGACTCCTACGAGCAGTACTTC. Its protein product is CASNYRDSYEQYF.

The chain couples TRBV5-5 to TRBJ1-3, with a tentative D call TRBD1 (5 bases). This CDR3 has 15 amino acids. The germline V gene has CDR1 SGHKS and CDR2 YYEKEE (reference sequence). The V and J ends lost 5 bases and 0 bases respectively, with 12 bases between them. CDR3 sequence: CASRPGGLSGNTIYF. The DNA for the CDR3 is TGTGCCAGCAGGCCCGGGGGACTCTCTGGAAACACCATATATTTT.

The chain combines TRBV6-5 with TRBJ1-5; 7 bases line up with TRBD1. Germline loops: CDR1 MNHEY, CDR2 SVGAGI. The CDR3 contains 15 residues. J lost 0 bases, V lost 9 bases, and 8 bases had no gene match. The CDR3: CASRDRLYSNQPQHF. Here the CDR3 DNA reads TGTGCCAGTCGGGACAGACTCTATAGCAATCAGCCCCAGCATTTT.

CDR3 nucleotide sequence: TGTGCCACCGCCACTTTCGGCTACAATGAGCAGTTCTTC. This translates into CATATFGYNEQFF. The chain employs TRBV2 and TRBJ2-1; D call uncertain. The germline gives CDR1 SNHLY, CDR2 FYNNEI. The CDR3 is 13 residues long. Trimming cost V 10 bases and J 3 bases, with 13 bases left between them.

This chain uses TRBV30 with TRBJ2-5; D possibly corresponds to TRBD1 (5 bases). Trimming cost V 0 bases and J 7 bases, with 15 bases left between them. The CDR3 totals 14 residues. Looked up from germline, CDR1 is GTSNPN and CDR2 is SVGIG (reference sequence). The CDR3 is CAWSVLGQGGTQYF. In nucleotides, the CDR3 is TGTGCCTGGAGTGTACTCGGGCAGGGTGGGACCCAGTACTTC.